What follows are 16 T cell receptor beta chains derived from one specimen sequenced in a study of blood T cell repertoires in COVID-19. Data came from immunoSEQ multiplex PCR; TCRdb stores just in-frame clones and leaves some out. Seen here are approximately 28,000 clones, roughly 71% observed once, and the top ten hold roughly 15%. The sample was peripheral blood. Source of these receptors: an elderly man with active or convalescent COVID-19.

V usage is TRBV7-9 and J usage is TRBJ1-3; weak D call: TRBD1 (5 bases). Germline-derived CDR1 and CDR2 are SEHNR and FQNEAQ (reference sequence). The CDR3 loop spans 15 amino acids. V gave up 5 bases and J gave up 3 bases, with 14 bases separating them. CDR3 nucleotides: TGTGCCAGCAGCCCGAAAATCAGGGTTGGAAACACCATATATTTT. As protein: CASSPKIRVGNTIYF.

The J gene is TRBJ2-7, the V gene TRBV1; the D call TRBD2 from the table was never checked on the DNA. TRBV1 is shown as a pseudogene. The CDR3 has 14 amino acids. CDR3 coding DNA: TGCTCCAGCAGCTCCGCGACTAGCGGGAAAGAGCAGTACTTC. Its protein is CSSSSATSGKEQYF.

Only a few counts were recorded for this clone. The chain employs TRBV12-3 or TRBV12-4 and TRBJ2-7; D may be TRBD2 (5 bases). The CDR3 has 13 residues. V was clipped by 3 bases and J by 2 bases, with 8 bases between them. CDR3 nucleotides: TGTGCCAGCAGTTTTTCCGGGACCTACGAGCAGTACTTC. It translates to CASSFSGTYEQYF.

V and J are TRBV4-1 and TRBJ2-7, with 10 bases aligning to TRBD2. This CDR3 comprises 15 residues. Germline V lookup: CDR1 MGHRA, CDR2 YSYEKL. V gave up 4 bases and J gave up 2 bases; unmatched junction bases: 5. CDR3 DNA: TGCGCCAGCAGCCTCGGACTAGCGGAGGCCTACGAGCAGTACTTC. Protein sequence: CASSLGLAEAYEQYF.

The chain joins TRBV14 to TRBJ2-7, with 11 bases that match TRBD2. The junction had 6 bases not matched to a gene; V was cut back by 2 bases and J by 6 bases. Germline CDR1 reads SGHDN; CDR2 reads FVKESK. This CDR3 spans 15 amino acids. This CDR3 is CASSQNSGGAFEQYF. The CDR3 nucleotides are TGTGCCAGCAGCCAAAATAGCGGGGGGGCCTTCGAGCAGTACTTC.

This clone came up a few times. This CDR3 is CASSYEVSGSFSHEQFF. The DNA of the CDR3 is TGTGCCAGCAGTTACGAAGTTAGCGGGAGTTTTTCCCATGAGCAGTTCTTC. The rearrangement uses TRBV6-2 or TRBV6-3 and TRBJ2-1, with TRBD2 identical over 9 bases. Germline-derived CDR1 and CDR2 are MNHEY and SVGEGT. J gave up 8 bases and V 2 bases, and 13 bases lay outside the gene matches. The CDR3 consists of 17 residues.

The chain uses TRBV12-5 and TRBJ2-2, with 9 positions matching TRBD1. Germline CDR1 reads LGHNT; CDR2 reads FRNRAP. This CDR3 comprises 14 residues. J lost 0 bases, V lost 9 bases, and 2 bases had no gene match. This CDR3 reads CARRTGANTGELFF. CDR3 bases: TGTGCTAGAAGGACAGGGGCGAACACCGGGGAGCTGTTTTTT.

The genes are TRBV28 and TRBJ2-5, with TRBD2 identical over 8 bases. J lost 2 bases, V lost 8 bases, and 10 bases had no gene match. Germline V gene data show CDR1 as MDHEN and CDR2 as SYDVKM. The CDR3 has 15 amino acids. CDR3 coding DNA: TGTGCCAGCGGGGGGACTAGTGTTCTTCAAGAGACCCAGTACTTC. This translates into CASGGTSVLQETQYF.

The J gene is TRBJ2-7, the V gene TRBV14, with a possible D match to TRBD1 (5 bases). Per germline, CDR1 SGHDN and CDR2 FVKESK. The CDR3 has 13 amino acids. V was cut by 5 bases and J by 3 bases, with 11 bases left in between. CDR3 sequence (DNA): TGTGCCAGCAGCAAGGACAACTACTACGAGCAGTACTTC. This sequence encodes CASSKDNYYEQYF.

The J gene is TRBJ2-3, the V gene TRBV11-2; D is possibly TRBD2 (5 bases). The CDR3 contains 15 residues. Per germline, CDR1 SGHAT and CDR2 FQNNGV. V was pared by 4 bases and J by 6 bases, with 17 bases between. The CDR3 region is CASSSLARRSDTQYF. For the CDR3, the DNA is TGTGCCAGCAGCTCGCTAGCCCGACGGTCGGATACGCAGTATTTT.

V gene TRBV11-2 combines with J gene TRBJ1-4; D uncertain. Trimming shortened V by 2 bases and J by 4 bases, and 8 bases separated the two germline ends. The germline V gene encodes CDR1 SGHAT and CDR2 FQNNGV. The length of the CDR3 is 14 residues. The CDR3 region is CASSLTRFNEKLFF. The CDR3 DNA is TGTGCCAGCAGCTTAACGAGATTTAATGAAAAACTGTTTTTT.

The gene calls are TRBV19 and TRBJ2-3; maybe TRBD2 (7 bases). Germline lookup yields CDR1 LNHDA and CDR2 SQIVND (reference sequence). Trimming removed 2 bases from V and 0 bases from J, with 12 bases in between. CDR3 length: 16 amino acids. This chain's CDR3 is CASSIFGGGSTDTQYF. CDR3 nucleotides: TGTGCCAGTAGTATATTTGGGGGGGGCAGCACAGATACGCAGTATTTT.

The V call is TRBV14, the J call TRBJ2-7; D remains ambiguous. V was trimmed by 6 bases and J by 3 bases, leaving 12 bases between them. The CDR3 is 13 amino acids. CDR1 is SGHDN and CDR2 is FVKESK in the germline V gene. CDR3 DNA sequence: TGTGCCAGCAGTGTACTTAGTCTCTACGAGCAGTACTTC. Encoded protein: CASSVLSLYEQYF.

V gene TRBV6-5 combines with J gene TRBJ1-2; 9 bases map to TRBD1. This CDR3 has 14 amino acids. J lost 4 bases, V lost 10 bases, and 10 bases had no gene match. Germline loops: CDR1 MNHEY, CDR2 SVGAGI. The CDR3 DNA sequence: TGTGCCATACAAGACAGGGGGGCAGTCTATGGCTACACCTTC. It is translated as CAIQDRGAVYGYTF.

The V call is TRBV13, the J call TRBJ2-7; tentatively, D is TRBD2 (6 bases). Germline lookup yields CDR1 PRHDT and CDR2 FYEKMQ (reference sequence). This CDR3 spans 15 amino acids. The V gene lost 4 bases and the J gene lost 2 bases, with 15 bases spanning the gap. The CDR3 loop reads CASSSTGTGAYEQYF. Written as DNA, the CDR3 is TGTGCCAGCAGCTCCACCGGGACTGGGGCCTACGAGCAGTACTTC.

V gene TRBV20-1 combines with J gene TRBJ1-2; tentative D call: TRBD1 (5 bases). The germline CDR1 and CDR2 sequences are DFQATT and SNEGSKA (reference sequence). The CDR3 covers 14 residues. The ends were cut back, 3 bases at V and 8 bases at J, with 19 bases in the middle. The CDR3 nucleotides are TGCAGTGCTAGTGGGGGAGGAAACCGAGGGGGCTACACCTTC. This gives the protein CSASGGGNRGGYTF.